Included here is one T cell receptor beta chain sequence, with context. The CDR3 loop spans 15 amino acids. Germline CDR1 MNHNS, CDR2 SASEGT. J was trimmed by 3 bases and V by 9 bases; bases with no gene match: 8. The data were taken from a study of STAT5B mutations in CD4+ large granular lymphocyte leukemia. TCRdb's copy holds only in-frame clones and misses some; the assay was immunoSEQ multiplex PCR. The profile shows tens of thousands of clones, approximately 80% of them singletons. The chain uses TRBV6-1 and TRBJ1-5, with TRBD1 matching over 10 bases. Sequencing was performed on CD4+ T cells from blood buffy coats. The receptor comes from a human donor in good health. The CDR3 loop reads CASLTGTGANQPQHF. The CDR3, as DNA: TGTGCCAGTTTGACCGGGACAGGGGCCAATCAGCCCCAGCATTTT.